What follows describes a single TCR beta chain. The sample is drawn from a study of blood T cells in healthy people across ages. Turning to the study itself: Template switching retrieved approximately one barcoded beta molecule for each two T cells.

Together with a sample-barcoded 5' primer, a J-beta primer mix was included in a second PCR lasting about 6 to 11 cycles. TCRdb reanalysed the 5' RACE reads using MiXCR and keeps one entry per CDR3 protein. Of 1.6 million or so distinct CDR3 sequences in the sample, 30% to 35% were seen once. The CDR3 extends over 17 amino acids. V lost 1 base, J lost 1 base, and 17 bases lay in between. Looked up from germline, CDR1 is DFQATT and CDR2 is SNEGSKA (reference sequence). This sequence joins TRBV20-1 and TRBJ2-1; D is undetermined. Sequencing input: blood. The receptor was derived from a woman aged 30 to 39 in good health. The CDR3 DNA sequence: TGCAGTGCTAGAGCGGAGTACGGTGAAGGGTCCTACAATGAGCAGTTCTTC. It is translated as CSARAEYGEGSYNEQFF.